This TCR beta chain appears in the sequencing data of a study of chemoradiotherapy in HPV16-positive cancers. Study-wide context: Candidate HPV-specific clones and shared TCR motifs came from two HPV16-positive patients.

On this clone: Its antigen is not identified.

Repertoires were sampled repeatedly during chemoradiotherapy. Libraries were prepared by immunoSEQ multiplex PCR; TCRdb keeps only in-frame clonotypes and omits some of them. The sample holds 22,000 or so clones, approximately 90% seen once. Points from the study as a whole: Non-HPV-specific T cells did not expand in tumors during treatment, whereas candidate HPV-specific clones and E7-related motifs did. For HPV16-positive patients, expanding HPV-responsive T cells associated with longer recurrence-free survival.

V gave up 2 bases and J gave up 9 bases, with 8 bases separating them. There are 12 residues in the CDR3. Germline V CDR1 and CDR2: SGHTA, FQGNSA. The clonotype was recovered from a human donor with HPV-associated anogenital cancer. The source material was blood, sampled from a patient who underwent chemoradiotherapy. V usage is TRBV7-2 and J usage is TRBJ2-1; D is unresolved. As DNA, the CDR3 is TGTGCCAGCAGCTTATTAGCTTCTGAGCAGTTCTTC. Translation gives CASSLLASEQFF.